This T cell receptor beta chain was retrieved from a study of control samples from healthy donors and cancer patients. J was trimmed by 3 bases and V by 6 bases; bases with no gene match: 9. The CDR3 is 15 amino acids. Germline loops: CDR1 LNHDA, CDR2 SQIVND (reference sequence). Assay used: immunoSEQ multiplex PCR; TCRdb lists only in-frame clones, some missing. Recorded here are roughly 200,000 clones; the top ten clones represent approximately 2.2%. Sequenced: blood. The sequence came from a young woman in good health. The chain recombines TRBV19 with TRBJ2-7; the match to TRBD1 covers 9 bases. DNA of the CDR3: TGTGCCAGTAGCAACCACGGGACAGGGCTCTACGAGCAGTACTTC. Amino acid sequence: CASSNHGTGLYEQYF. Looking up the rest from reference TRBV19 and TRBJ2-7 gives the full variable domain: DGGITQSPKYLFRKEGQNVTLSCEQNLNHDAMYWYRQDPGQGLRLIYYSQIVNDFQKGDIAEGYSVSREKKESFPLTVTSAQKNPTAFYLCASSNHGTGLYEQYFGPGTRLTVT.